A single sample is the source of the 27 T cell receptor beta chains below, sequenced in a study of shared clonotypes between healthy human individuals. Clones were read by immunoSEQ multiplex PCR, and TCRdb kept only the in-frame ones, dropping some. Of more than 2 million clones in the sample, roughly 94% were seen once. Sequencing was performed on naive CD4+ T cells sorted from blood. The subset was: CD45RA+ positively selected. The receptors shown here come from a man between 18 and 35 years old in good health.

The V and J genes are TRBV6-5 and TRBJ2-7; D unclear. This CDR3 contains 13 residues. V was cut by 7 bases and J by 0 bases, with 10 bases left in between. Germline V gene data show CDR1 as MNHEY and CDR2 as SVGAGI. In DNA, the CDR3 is TGTGCCAGCACCGAGTCTAGCTCCTACGAGCAGTACTTC. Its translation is CASTESSSYEQYF.

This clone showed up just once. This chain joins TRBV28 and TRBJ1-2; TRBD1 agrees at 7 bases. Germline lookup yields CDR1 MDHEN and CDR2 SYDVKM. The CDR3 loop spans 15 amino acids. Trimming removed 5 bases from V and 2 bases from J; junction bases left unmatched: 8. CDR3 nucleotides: TGTGCCAGCAGTCAATCGACAGGGCACAACTATGGCTACACCTTC. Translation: CASSQSTGHNYGYTF.

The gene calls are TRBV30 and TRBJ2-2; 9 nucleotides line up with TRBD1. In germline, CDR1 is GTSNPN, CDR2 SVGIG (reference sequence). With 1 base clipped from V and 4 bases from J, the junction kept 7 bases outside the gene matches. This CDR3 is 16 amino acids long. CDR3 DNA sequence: TGTGCCTGGAGTGATCCGGGACAGGGTGGCACCGGGGAGCTGTTTTTT. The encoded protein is CAWSDPGQGGTGELFF.

CDR3 coding DNA: TGTGCCAGCACCCGGTCCCGGACTACAGATACGCAGTATTTT. Its protein is CASTRSRTTDTQYF. J is TRBJ2-3 and V is TRBV6-5; a possible D gene is TRBD2 (5 bases). The CDR3 is 14 amino acids. Germline V gives CDR1 MNHEY, CDR2 SVGAGI. The V gene lost 7 bases and the J gene lost 3 bases, with 14 bases spanning the gap.

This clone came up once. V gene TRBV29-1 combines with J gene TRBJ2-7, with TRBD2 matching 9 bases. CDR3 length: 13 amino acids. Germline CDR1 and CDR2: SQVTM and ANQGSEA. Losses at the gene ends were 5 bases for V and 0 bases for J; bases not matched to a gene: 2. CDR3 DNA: TGCAGCGTTAGACTAGCGGACTCCTACGAGCAGTACTTC. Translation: CSVRLADSYEQYF.

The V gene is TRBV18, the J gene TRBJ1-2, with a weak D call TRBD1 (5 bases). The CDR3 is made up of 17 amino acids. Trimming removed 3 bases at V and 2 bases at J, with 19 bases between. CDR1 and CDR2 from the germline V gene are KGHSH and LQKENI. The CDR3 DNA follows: TGTGCCAGCTCACCCTCGGGACCGCTGGTACGGAACTATGGCTACACCTTC. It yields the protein CASSPSGPLVRNYGYTF.

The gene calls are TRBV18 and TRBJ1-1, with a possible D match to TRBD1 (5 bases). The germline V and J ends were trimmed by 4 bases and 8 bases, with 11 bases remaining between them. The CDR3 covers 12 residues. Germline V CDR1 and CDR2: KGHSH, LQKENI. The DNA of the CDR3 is TGTGCCAGCTCACTACAGGAAACAGAAGCTTTCTTT. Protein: CASSLQETEAFF. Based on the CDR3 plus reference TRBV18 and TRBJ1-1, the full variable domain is NAGVMQNPRHLVRRRGQEARLRCSPMKGHSHVYWYRQLPEEGLKFMVYLQKENIIDESGMPKERFSAEFPKEGPSILRIQQVVRGDSAAYFCASSLQETEAFFGQGTRLTVV.

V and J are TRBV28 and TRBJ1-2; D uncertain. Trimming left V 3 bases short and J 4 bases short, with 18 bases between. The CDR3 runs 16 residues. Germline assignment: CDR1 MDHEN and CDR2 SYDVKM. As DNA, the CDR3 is TGTGCCAGCAGTTTTCACACGAGTACAGCCCTCTATGGCTACACCTTC. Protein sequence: CASSFHTSTALYGYTF.

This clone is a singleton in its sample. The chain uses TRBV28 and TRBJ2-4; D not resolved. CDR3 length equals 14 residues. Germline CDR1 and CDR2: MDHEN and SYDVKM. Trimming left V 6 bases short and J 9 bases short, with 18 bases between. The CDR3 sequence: CASSLTSLSGIQYF. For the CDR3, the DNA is TGTGCCAGCAGCCTGACAAGCCTTTCAGGCATTCAGTACTTC.

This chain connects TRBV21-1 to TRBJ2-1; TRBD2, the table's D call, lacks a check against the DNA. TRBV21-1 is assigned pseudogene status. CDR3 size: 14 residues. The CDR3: CATLGEVAYNEQFF. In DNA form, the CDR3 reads TGTGCCACACTGGGGGAGGTGGCCTACAATGAGCAGTTCTTC.

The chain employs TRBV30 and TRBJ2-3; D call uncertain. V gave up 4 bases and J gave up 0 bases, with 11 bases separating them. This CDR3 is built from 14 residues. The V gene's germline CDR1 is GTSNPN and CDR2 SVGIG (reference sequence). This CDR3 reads CAWTVYASTDTQYF. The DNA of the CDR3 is TGTGCCTGGACTGTCTATGCTAGCACAGATACGCAGTATTTT. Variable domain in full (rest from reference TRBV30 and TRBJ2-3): SQTIHQWPATLVQPVGSPLSLECTVEGTSNPNLYWYRQAAGRGLQLLFYSVGIGQISSEVPQNLSASRPQDRQFILSSKKLLLSDSGFYLCAWTVYASTDTQYFGPGTRLTVL.

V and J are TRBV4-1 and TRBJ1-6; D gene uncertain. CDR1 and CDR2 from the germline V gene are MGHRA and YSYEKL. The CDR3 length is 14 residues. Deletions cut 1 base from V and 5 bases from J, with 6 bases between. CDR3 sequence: CASSQADNNSPLHF. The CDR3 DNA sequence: TGCGCCAGCAGCCAAGCCGACAATAATTCACCCCTCCACTTT.

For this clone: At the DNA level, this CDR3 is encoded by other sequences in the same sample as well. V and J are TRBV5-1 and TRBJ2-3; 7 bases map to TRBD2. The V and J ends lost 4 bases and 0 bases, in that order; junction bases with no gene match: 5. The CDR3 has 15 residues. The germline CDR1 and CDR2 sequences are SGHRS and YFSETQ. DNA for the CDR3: TGCGCCAGCAGCCCAAGCGGGGTTAGCACAGATACGCAGTATTTT. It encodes CASSPSGVSTDTQYF. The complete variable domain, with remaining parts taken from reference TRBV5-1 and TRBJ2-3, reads KAGVTQTPRYLIKTRGQQVTLSCSPISGHRSVSWYQQTPGQGLQFLFEYFSETQRNKGNFPGRFSGRQFSNSRSEMNVSTLELGDSALYLCASSPSGVSTDTQYFGPGTRLTVL.

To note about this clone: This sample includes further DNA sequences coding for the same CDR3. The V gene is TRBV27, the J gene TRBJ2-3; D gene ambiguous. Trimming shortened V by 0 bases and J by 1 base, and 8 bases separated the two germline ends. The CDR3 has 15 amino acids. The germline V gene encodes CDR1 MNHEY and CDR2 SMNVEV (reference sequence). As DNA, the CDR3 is TGTGCCAGCAGTTTATCTGGGGTGGGCACAGATACGCAGTATTTT. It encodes CASSLSGVGTDTQYF.

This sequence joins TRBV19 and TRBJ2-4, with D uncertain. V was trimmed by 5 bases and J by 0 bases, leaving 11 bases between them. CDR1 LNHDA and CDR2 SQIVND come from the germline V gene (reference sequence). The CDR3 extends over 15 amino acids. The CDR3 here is CASSLEGLAKNIQYF. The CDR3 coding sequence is TGTGCCAGTAGTTTGGAAGGGTTAGCCAAAAACATTCAGTACTTC.

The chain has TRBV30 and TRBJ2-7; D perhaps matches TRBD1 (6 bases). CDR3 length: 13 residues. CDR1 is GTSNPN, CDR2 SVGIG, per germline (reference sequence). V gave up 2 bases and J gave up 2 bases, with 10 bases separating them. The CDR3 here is CAWSRDKTYEQYF. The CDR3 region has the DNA TGTGCCTGGAGTCGGGACAAGACCTACGAGCAGTACTTC.

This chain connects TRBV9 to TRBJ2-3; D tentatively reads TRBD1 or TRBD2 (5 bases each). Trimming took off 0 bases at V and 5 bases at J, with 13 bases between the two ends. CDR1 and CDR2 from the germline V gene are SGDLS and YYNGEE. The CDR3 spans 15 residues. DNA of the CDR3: TGTGCCAGCAGCGTAGGTAATCGGGACGGAGATACGCAGTATTTT. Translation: CASSVGNRDGDTQYF.

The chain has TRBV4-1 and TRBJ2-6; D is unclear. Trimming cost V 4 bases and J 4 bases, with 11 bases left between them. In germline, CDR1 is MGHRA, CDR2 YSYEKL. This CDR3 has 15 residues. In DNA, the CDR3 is TGCGCCAGCAGCCCAAGCAGGACCGGGGCCAACGTCCTGACTTTC. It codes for CASSPSRTGANVLTF.

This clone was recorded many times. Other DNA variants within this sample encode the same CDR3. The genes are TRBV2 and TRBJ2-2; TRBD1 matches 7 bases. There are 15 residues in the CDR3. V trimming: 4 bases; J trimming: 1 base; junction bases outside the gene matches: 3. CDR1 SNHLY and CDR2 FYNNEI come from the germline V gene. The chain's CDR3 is CASSGQGRNTGELFF. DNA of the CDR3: TGTGCCAGCAGTGGACAGGGAAGGAACACCGGGGAGCTGTTTTTT.

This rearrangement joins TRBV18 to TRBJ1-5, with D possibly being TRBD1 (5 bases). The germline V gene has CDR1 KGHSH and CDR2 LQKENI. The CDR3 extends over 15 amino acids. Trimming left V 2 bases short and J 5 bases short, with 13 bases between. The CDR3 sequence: CASSPSGSRDQPQHF. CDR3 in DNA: TGTGCCAGCTCACCATCAGGGTCTCGAGATCAGCCCCAGCATTTT.

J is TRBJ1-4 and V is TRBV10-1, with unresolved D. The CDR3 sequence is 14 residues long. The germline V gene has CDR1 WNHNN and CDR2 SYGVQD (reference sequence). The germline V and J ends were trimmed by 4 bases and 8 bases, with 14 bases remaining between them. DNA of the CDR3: TGCGCCAGCAGTGGAAGGGCCTCGGGGGAAAAACTGTTTTTT. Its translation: CASSGRASGEKLFF.

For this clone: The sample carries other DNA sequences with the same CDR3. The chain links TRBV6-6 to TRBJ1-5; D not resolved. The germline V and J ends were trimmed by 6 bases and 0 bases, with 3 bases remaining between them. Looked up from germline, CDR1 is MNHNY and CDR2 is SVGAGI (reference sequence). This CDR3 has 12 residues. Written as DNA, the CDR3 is TGTGCCAGCAGCGGTAGCAATCAGCCCCAGCATTTT. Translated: CASSGSNQPQHF.

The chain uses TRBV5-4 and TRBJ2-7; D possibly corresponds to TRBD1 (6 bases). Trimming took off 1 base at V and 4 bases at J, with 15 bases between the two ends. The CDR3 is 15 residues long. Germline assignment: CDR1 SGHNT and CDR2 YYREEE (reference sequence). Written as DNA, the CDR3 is TGTGCCAGCAGCTTGCCACAGGGTAACGTGTACGAGCAGTACTTC. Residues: CASSLPQGNVYEQYF.

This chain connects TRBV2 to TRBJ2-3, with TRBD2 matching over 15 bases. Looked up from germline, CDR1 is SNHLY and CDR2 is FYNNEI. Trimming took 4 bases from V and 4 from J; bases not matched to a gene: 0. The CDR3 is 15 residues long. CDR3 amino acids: CASSGTSGGADTQYF. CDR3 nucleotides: TGTGCCAGCAGTGGGACTAGCGGGGGGGCAGATACGCAGTATTTT.

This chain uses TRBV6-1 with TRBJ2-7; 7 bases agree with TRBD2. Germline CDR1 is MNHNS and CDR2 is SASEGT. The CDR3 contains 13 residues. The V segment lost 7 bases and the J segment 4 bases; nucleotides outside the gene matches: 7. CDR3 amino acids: CASTTGGSYEQYF. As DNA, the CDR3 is TGTGCCAGCACAACGGGAGGTAGTTACGAGCAGTACTTC.

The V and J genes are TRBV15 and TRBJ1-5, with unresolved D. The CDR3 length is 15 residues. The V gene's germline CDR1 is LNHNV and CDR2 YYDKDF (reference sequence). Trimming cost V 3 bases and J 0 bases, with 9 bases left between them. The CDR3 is CATSSGGASNQPQHF. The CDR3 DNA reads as TGTGCCACCAGCAGTGGTGGAGCTAGCAATCAGCCCCAGCATTTT.

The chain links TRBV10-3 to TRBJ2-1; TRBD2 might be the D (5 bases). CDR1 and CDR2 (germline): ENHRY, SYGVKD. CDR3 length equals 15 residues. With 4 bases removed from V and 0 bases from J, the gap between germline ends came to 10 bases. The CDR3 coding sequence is TGTGCCATCAGTGGTGAGGGTAGCTCCTACAATGAGCAGTTCTTC. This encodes CAISGEGSSYNEQFF.